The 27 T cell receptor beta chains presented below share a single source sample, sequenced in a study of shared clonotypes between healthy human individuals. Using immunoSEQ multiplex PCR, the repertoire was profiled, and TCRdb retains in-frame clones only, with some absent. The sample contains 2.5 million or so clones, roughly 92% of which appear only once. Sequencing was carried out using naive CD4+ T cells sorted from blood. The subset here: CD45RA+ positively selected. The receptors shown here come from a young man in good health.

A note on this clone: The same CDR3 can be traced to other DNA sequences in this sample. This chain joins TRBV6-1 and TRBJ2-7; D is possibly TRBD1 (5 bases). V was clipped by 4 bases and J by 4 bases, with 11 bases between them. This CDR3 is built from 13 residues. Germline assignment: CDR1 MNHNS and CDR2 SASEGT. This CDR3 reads CASSGVGVYEQYF. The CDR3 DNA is TGTGCCAGCAGTGGAGTAGGGGTTTACGAGCAGTACTTC.

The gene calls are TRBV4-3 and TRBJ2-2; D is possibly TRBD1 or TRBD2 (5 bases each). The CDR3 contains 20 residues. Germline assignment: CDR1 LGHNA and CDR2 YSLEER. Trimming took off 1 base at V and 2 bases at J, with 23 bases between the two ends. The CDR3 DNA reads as TGCGCCAGCAGCCAAGCCCGAAATTTTTTAGAGGGGTTTAACACCGGGGAGCTGTTTTTT. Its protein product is CASSQARNFLEGFNTGELFF.

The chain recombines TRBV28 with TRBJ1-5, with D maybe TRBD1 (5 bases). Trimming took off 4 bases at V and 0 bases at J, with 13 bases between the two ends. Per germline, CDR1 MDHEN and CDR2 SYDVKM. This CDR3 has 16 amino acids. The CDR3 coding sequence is TGTGCCAGCAGTTCCCCCAGGGTTTATAGCAATCAGCCCCAGCATTTT. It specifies CASSSPRVYSNQPQHF.

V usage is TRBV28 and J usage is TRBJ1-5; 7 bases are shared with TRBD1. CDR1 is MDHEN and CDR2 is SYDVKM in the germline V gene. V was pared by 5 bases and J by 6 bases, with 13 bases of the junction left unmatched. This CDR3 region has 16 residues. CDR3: CASSPRRTGLTQPQHF. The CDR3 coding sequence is TGTGCCAGCAGTCCCCGCCGGACAGGACTAACTCAGCCCCAGCATTTT.

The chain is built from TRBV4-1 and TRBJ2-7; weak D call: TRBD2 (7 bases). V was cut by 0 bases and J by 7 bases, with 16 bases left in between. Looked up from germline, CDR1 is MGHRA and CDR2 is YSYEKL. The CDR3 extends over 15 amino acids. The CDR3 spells CASSQDIGGRLEQYF. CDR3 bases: TGCGCCAGCAGCCAAGATATCGGGGGGCGATTGGAGCAGTACTTC.

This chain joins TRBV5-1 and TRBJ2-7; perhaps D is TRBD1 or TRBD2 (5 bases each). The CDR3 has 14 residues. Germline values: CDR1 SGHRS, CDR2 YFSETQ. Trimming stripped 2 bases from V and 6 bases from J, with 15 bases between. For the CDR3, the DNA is TGCGCCAGCAGCTTCTGGGACCCTGTCGGCGAGCAGTACTTC. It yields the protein CASSFWDPVGEQYF. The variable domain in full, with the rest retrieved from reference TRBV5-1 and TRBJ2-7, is KAGVTQTPRYLIKTRGQQVTLSCSPISGHRSVSWYQQTPGQGLQFLFEYFSETQRNKGNFPGRFSGRQFSNSRSEMNVSTLELGDSALYLCASSFWDPVGEQYFGPGTRLTVT.

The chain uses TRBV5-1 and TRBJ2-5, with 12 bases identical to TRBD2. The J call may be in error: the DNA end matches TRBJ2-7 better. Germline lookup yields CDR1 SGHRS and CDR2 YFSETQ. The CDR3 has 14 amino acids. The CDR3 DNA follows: TGCGCCAGCAGCTTGACTAGCGGGAGGTACGAGCAGTACTTC. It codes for CASSLTSGRYEQYF.

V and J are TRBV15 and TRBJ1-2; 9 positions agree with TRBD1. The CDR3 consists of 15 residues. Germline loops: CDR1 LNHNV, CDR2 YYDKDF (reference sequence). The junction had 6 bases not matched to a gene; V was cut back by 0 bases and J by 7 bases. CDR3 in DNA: TGTGCCACCAGCAGAGATCTAACAGGGGGCTCTGGCTACACCTTC. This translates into CATSRDLTGGSGYTF.

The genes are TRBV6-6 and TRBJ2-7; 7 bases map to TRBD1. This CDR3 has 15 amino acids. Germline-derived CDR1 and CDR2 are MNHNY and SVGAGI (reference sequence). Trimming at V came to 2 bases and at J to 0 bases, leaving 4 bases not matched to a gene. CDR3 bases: TGTGCCAGCAGTTACCCGGACAGGAGCTCCTACGAGCAGTACTTC. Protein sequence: CASSYPDRSSYEQYF.

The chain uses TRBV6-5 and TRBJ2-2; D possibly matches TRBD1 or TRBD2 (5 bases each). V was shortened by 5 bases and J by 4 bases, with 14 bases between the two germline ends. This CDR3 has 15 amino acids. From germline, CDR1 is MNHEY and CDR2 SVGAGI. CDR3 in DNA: TGTGCCAGCAGTAAAAGGTGGGACGGCACCGGGGAGCTGTTTTTT. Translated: CASSKRWDGTGELFF.

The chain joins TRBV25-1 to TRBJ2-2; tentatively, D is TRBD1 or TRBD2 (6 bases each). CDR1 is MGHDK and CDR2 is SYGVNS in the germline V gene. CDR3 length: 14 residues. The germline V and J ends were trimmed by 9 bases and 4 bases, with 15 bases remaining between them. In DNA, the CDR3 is TGTGCCAGTAGAAGGGGGGTCGGCACCGGGGAGCTGTTTTTT. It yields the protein CASRRGVGTGELFF.

The CDR3 loop is CASSLAHGGYSPLHF. The CDR3 nucleotides are TGTGCCAGCAGCTTAGCGCACGGGGGCTATTCACCCCTCCACTTT. The J gene is TRBJ1-6, the V gene TRBV7-6, with D perhaps matching TRBD1 (6 bases). The CDR3 sequence is 15 residues long. The germline gives CDR1 SGHVS, CDR2 FNYEAQ. Between the trimmed V and J ends, which lost 0 bases and 8 bases, there was a span of 11 bases.

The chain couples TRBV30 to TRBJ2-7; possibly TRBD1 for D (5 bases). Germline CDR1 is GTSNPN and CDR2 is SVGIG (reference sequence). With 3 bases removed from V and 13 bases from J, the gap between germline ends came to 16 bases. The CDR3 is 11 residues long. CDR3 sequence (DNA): TGTGCCTGGAGCGCGGACACGCGCCGATACTTC. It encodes CAWSADTRRYF.

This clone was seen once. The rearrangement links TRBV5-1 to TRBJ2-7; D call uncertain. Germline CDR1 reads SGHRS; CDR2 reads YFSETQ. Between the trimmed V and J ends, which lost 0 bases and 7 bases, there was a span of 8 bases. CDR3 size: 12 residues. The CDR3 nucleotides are TGCGCCAGCAGCTTGGCCCCACCGGAGCAGTACTTC. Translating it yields CASSLAPPEQYF.

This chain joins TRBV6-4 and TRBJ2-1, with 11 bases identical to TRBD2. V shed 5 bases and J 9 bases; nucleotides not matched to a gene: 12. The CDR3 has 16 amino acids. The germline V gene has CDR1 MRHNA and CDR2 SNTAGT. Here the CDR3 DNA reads TGTGCCAGCAGTTACGGAGGACTAGCGGGTAGGCGTGAGCAGTTCTTC. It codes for CASSYGGLAGRREQFF.

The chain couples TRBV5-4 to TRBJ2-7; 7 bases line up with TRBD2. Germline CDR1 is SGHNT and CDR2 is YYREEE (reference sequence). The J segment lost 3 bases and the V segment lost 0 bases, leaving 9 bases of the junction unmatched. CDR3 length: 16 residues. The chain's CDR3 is CASSLAGAGANYEQYF. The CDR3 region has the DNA TGTGCCAGCAGCTTGGCCGGGGCGGGAGCAAACTACGAGCAGTACTTC.

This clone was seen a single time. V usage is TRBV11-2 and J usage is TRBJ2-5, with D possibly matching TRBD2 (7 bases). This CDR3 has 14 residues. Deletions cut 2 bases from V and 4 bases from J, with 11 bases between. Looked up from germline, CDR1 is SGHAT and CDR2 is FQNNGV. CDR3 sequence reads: CASSLTGRAETQYF. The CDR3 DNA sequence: TGTGCCAGCAGCTTAACAGGGAGGGCAGAGACCCAGTACTTC.

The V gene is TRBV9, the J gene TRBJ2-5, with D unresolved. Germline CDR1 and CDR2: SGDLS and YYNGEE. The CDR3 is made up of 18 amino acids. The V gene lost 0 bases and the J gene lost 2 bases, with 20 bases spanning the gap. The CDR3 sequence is CASSVGGIEELRQETQYF. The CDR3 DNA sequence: TGTGCCAGCAGCGTAGGGGGTATCGAGGAGCTTCGGCAAGAGACCCAGTACTTC.

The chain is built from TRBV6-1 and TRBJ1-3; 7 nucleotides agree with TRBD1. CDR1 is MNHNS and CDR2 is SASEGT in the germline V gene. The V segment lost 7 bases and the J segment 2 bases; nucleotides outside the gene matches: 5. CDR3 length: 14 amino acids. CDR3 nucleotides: TGTGCCAGCATTCAAGACAGGGCTGGAAACACCATATATTTT. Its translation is CASIQDRAGNTIYF.

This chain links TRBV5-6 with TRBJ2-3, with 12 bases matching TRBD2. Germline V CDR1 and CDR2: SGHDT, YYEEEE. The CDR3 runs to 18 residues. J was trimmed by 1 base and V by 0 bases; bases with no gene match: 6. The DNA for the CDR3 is TGTGCCAGCAGCTTGGGACTAGCGGGAGCGTATGGCACAGATACGCAGTATTTT. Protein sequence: CASSLGLAGAYGTDTQYF.

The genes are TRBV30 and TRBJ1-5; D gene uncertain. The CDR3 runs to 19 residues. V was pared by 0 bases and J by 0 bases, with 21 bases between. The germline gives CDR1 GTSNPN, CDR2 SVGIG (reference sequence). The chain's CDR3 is CAWSVSGSGSLYSNQPQHF. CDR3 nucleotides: TGTGCCTGGAGTGTATCGGGGTCGGGGTCCCTTTATAGCAATCAGCCCCAGCATTTT.

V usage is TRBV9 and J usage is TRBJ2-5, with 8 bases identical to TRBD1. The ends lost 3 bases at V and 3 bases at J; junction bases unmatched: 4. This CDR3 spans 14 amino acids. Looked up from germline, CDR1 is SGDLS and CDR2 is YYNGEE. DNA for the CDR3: TGTGCCAGCAGCGCCAAGACAGGGGAAGAGACCCAGTACTTC. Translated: CASSAKTGEETQYF.

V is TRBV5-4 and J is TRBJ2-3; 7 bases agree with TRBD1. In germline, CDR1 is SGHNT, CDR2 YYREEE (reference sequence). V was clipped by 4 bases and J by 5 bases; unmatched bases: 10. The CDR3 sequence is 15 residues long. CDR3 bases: TGTGCCAGCAGCGTAGGACAGGCGATGGGAGATACGCAGTATTTT. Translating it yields CASSVGQAMGDTQYF.

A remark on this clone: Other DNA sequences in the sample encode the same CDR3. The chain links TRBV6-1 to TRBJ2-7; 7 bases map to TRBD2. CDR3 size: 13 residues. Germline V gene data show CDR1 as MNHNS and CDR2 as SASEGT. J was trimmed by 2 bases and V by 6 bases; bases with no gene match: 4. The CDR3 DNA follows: TGTGCCAGCAGGCTAGCGGTTACCTACGAGCAGTACTTC. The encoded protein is CASRLAVTYEQYF.

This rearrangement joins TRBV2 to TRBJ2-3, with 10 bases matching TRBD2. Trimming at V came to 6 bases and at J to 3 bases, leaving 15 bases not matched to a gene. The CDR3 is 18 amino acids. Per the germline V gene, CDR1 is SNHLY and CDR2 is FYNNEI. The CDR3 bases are TGTGCCAGCAGGGGCGGGCTAGCGGGAGCCGCTGGTACAGATACGCAGTATTTT. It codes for CASRGGLAGAAGTDTQYF.

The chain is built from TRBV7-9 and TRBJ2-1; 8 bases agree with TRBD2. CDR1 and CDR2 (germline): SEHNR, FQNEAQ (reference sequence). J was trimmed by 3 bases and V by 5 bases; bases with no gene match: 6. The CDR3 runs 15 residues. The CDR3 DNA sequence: TGTGCCAGCAGCGGAAGCGGGAGTAACTACAATGAGCAGTTCTTC. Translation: CASSGSGSNYNEQFF.

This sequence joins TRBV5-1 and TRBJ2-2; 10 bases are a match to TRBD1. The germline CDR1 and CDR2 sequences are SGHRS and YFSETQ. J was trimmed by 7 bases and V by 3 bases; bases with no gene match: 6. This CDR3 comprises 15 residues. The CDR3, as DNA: TGCGCCAGCAGCTACGGGACAGGGGCGGTCGGGGAGCTGTTTTTT. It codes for CASSYGTGAVGELFF.